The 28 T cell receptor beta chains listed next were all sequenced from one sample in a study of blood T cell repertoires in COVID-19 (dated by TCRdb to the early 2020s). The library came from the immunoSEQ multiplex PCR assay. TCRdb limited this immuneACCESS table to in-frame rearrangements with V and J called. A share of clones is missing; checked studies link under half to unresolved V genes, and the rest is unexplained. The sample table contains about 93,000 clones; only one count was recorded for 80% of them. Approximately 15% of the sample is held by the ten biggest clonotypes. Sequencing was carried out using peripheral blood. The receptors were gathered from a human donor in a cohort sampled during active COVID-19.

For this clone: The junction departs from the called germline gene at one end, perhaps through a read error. The CDR3, as DNA: TGTACCAGCAGTGACACAACAAGTAGCAATCAGCCCCAGCATTTT. Translated, it gives CTSSDTTSSNQPQHF. V is TRBV6-1 and J is TRBJ1-5; D gene uncertain. This CDR3 region has 15 residues. Per the germline V gene, CDR1 is MNHNS and CDR2 is SASEGT.

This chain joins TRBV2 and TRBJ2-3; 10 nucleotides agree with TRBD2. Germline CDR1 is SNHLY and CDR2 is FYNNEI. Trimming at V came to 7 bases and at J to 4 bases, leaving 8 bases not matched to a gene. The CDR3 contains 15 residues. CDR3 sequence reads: CASKPQRGGPDTQYF. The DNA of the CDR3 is TGTGCCAGCAAGCCCCAGCGGGGGGGACCAGATACGCAGTATTTT.

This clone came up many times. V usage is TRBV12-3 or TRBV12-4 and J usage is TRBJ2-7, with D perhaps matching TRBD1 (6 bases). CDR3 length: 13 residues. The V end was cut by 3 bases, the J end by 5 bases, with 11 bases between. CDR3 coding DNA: TGTGCCAGCAGTTTGGGGGCGGGCCACGAGCAGTACTTC. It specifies CASSLGAGHEQYF.

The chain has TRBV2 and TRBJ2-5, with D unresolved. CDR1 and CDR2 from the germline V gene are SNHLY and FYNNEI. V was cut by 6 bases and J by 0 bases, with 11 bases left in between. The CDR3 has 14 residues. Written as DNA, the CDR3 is TGTGCCAGCAGGCAGCACAGTGACCAAGAGACCCAGTACTTC. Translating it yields CASRQHSDQETQYF.

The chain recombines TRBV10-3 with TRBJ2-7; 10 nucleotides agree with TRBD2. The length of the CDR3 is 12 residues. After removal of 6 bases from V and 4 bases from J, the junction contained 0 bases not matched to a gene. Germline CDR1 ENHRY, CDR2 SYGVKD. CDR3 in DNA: TGTGCCATCAGAGCGGGGGGGTACGAGCAGTACTTC. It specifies CAIRAGGYEQYF.

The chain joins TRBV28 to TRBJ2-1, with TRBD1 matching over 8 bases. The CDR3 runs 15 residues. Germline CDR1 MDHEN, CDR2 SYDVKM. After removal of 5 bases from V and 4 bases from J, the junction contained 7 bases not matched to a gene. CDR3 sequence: CASSISGTGYNEQFF. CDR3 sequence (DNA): TGTGCCAGCAGTATCTCCGGGACAGGTTACAATGAGCAGTTCTTC.

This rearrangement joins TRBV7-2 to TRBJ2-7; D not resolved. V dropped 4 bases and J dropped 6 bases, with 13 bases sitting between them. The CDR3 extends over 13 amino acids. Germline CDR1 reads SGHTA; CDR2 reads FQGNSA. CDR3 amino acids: CASSSRVGREQYF. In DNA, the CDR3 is TGTGCCAGCAGCTCCCGGGTCGGTCGCGAGCAGTACTTC.

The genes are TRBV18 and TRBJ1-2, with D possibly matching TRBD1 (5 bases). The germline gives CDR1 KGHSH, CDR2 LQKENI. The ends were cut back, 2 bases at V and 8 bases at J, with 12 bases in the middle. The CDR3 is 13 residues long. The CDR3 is CASSPSNGGGYTF. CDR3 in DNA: TGTGCCAGCTCACCATCAAACGGGGGAGGCTACACCTTC.

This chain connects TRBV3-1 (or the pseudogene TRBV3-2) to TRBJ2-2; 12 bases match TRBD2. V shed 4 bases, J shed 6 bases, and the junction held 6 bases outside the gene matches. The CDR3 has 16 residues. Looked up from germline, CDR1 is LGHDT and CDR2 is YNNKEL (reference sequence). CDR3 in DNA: TGTGCCAGCAGCCGCCCGACTAGCGGGAGCTCCGGGGAGCTGTTTTTT. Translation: CASSRPTSGSSGELFF.

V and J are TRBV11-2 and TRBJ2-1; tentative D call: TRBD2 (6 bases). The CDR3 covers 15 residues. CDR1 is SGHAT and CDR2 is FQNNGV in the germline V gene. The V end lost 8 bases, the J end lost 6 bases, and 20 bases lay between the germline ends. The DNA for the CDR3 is TGTGCCAGCCTATCTACTAGCAACTTCCTCAATGAGCAGTTCTTC. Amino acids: CASLSTSNFLNEQFF.

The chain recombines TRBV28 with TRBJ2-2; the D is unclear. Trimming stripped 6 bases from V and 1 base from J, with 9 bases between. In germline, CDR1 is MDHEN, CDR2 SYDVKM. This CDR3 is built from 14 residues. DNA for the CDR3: TGTGCCAGCAGCCGTACAGAGAACACCGGGGAGCTGTTTTTT. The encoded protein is CASSRTENTGELFF.

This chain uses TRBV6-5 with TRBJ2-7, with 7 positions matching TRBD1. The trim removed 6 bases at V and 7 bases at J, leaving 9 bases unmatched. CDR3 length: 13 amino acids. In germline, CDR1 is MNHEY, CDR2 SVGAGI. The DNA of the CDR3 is TGTGCCAGCAGCAGCCAACAGGGGTGGGAGCAGTACTTC. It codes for CASSSQQGWEQYF.

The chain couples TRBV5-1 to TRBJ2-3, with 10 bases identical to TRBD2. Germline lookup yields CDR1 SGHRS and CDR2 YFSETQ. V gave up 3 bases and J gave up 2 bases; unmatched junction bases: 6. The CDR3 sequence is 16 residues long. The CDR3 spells CASSSRLAGVTDTQYF. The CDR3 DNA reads TGCGCCAGCAGCTCCCGTCTAGCGGGAGTCACAGATACGCAGTATTTT.

CDR3 coding DNA: TGTGCCAGCAGTGTTGGGGGACAGGGCCGCGCCACTGAAGCTTTCTTT. Translated: CASSVGGQGRATEAFF. This chain joins TRBV6-1 and TRBJ1-1; 9 bases align to TRBD1. This CDR3 region has 16 residues. V dropped 4 bases and J dropped 4; count of bases not matched to a gene: 10. Germline CDR1 and CDR2: MNHNS and SASEGT.

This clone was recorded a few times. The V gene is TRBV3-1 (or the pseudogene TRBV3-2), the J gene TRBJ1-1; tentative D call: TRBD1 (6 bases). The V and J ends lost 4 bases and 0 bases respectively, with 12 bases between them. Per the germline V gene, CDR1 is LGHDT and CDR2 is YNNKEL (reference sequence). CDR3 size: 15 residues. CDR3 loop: CASSRTTGMNTEAFF. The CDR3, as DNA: TGTGCCAGCAGCCGGACGACAGGCATGAACACTGAAGCTTTCTTT.

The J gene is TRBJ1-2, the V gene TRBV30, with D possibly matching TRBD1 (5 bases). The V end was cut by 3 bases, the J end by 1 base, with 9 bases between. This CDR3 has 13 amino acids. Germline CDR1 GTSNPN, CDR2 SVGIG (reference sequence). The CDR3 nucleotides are TGTGCCTGGAGGACGGACAATAACTATGGCTACACCTTC. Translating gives CAWRTDNNYGYTF.

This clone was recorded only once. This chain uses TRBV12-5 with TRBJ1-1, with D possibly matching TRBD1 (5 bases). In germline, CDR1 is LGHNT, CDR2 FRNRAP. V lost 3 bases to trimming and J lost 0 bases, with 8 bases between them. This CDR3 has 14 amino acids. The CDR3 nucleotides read TGTGCTAGTGGTTTTTCAGGGATGAACACTGAAGCTTTCTTT. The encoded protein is CASGFSGMNTEAFF. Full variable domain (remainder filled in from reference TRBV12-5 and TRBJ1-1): DARVTQTPRHKVTEMGQEVTMRCQPILGHNTVFWYRQTMMQGLELLAYFRNRAPLDDSGMPKDRFSAEMPDATLATLKIQPSEPRDSAVYFCASGFSGMNTEAFFGQGTRLTVV.

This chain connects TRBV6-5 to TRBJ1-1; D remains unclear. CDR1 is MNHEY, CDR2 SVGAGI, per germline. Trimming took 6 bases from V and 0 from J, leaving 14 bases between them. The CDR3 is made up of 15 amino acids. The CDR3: CASRSPEWLNTEAFF. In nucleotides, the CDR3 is TGTGCCAGCAGGTCGCCGGAGTGGCTGAACACTGAAGCTTTCTTT.

CDR3 residues: CASSGGQTVNEKLFF. CDR3 nucleotide sequence: TGTGCCAGCAGCGGGGGACAGACAGTCAACGAAAAACTGTTTTTT. The chain carries TRBV21-1 and TRBJ1-4; the tabulated D call, TRBD1, remains unverified against the DNA. TRBV21-1 is labeled a pseudogene. This CDR3 region has 15 residues.

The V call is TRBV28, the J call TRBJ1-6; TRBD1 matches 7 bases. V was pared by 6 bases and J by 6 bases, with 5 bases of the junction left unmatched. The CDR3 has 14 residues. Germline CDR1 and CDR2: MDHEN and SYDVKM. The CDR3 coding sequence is TGTGCCAGCAGGGAGACAGGGAGTAATTCACCCCTCCACTTT. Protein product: CASRETGSNSPLHF.

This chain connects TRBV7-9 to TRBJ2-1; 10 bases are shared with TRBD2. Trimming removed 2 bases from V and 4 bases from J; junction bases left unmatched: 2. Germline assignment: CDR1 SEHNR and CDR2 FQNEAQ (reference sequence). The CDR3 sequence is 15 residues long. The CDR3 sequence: CASSLQLAGYNEQFF. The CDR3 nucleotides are TGTGCCAGCAGCTTACAACTAGCGGGGTACAATGAGCAGTTCTTC. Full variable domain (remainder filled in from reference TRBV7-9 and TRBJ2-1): DTGVSQNPRHKITKRGQNVTFRCDPISEHNRLYWYRQTLGQGPEFLTYFQNEAQLEKSRLLSDRFSAERPKGSFSTLEIQRTEQGDSAMYLCASSLQLAGYNEQFFGPGTRLTVL.

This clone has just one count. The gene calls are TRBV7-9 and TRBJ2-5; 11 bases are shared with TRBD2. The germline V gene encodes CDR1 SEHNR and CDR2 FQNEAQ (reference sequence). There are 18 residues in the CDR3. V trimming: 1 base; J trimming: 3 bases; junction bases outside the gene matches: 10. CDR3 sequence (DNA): TGTGCCAGCAGCTTAGGTGGTAGCGGGAGGGTAACCAAAGAGACCCAGTACTTC. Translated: CASSLGGSGRVTKETQYF.

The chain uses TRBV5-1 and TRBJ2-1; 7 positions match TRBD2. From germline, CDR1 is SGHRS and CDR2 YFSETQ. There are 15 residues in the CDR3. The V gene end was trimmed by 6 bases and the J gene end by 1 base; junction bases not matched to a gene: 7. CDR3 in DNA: TGCGCCAGCACTATTAGCGGGTCATCCTACAATGAGCAGTTCTTC. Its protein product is CASTISGSSYNEQFF.

CDR3 region: CASSLPGAPYNEQFF. Here the CDR3 DNA reads TGTGCCAGCAGCTTACCTGGGGCCCCTTACAATGAGCAGTTCTTC. The chain uses TRBV7-9 and TRBJ2-1; perhaps TRBD1 as D (5 bases). V gave up 2 bases and J gave up 4 bases, with 12 bases separating them. The germline V gene has CDR1 SEHNR and CDR2 FQNEAQ (reference sequence). The CDR3 totals 15 residues.

CDR3 region: CASSVGLSGELFF. As DNA, the CDR3 is TGTGCCAGCAGCGTAGGGTTGAGCGGGGAGCTGTTTTTT. The rearrangement links TRBV9 to TRBJ2-2, with no clear D. This CDR3 region has 13 residues. Germline values: CDR1 SGDLS, CDR2 YYNGEE. V was shortened by 0 bases and J by 7 bases, with 7 bases between the two germline ends.

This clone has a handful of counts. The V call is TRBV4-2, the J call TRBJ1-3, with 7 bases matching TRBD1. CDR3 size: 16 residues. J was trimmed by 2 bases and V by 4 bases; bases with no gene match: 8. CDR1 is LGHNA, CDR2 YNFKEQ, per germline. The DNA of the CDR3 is TGTGCCAGCAGCCCCCCCACAGGGGCCCCTGGAAACACCATATATTTT. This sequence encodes CASSPPTGAPGNTIYF.

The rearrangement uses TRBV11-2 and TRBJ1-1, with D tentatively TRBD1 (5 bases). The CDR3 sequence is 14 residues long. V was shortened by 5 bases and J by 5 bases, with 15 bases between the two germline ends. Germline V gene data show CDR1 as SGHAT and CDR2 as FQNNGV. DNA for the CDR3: TGTGCCAGCAGCCCGCCTGGGGGGGAAACTGAAGCTTTCTTT. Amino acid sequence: CASSPPGGETEAFF.

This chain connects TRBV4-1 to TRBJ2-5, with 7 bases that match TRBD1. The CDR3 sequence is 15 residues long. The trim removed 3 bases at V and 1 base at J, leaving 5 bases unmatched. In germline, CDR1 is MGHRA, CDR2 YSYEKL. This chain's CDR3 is CASSQTQGTQETQYF. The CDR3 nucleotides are TGCGCCAGCAGCCAGACACAGGGGACCCAAGAGACCCAGTACTTC.